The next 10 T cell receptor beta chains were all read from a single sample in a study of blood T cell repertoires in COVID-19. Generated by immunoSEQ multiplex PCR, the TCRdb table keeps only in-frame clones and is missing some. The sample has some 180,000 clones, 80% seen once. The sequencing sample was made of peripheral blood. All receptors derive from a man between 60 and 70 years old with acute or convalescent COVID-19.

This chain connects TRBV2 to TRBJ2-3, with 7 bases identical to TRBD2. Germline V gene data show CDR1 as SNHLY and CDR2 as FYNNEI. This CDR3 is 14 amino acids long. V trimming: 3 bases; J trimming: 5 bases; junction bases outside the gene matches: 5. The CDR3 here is CASSDGPSGDTQYF. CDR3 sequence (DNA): TGTGCCAGCAGTGATGGGCCTAGCGGAGATACGCAGTATTTT.

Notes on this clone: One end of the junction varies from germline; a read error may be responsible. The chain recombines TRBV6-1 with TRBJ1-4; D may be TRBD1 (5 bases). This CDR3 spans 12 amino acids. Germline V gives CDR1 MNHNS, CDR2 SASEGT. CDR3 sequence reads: CASREGEGKLFF. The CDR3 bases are TGTGCCAGCAGGGAAGGGGAGGGAAAACTGTTTTTT.

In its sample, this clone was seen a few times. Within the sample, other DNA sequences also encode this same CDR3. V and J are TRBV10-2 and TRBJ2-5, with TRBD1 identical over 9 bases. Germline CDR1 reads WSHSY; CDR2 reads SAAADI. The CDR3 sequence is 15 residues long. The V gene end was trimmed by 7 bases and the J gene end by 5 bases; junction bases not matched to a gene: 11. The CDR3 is CASKSGQGMRETQYF. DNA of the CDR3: TGCGCCAGCAAATCAGGACAGGGGATGAGGGAGACCCAGTACTTC.

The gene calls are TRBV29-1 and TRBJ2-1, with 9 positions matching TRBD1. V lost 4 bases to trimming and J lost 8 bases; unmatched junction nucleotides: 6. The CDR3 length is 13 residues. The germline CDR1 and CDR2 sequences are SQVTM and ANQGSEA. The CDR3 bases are TGCAGCGTTGCGACAGGGGGTCAGGATGAGCAGTTCTTC. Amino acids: CSVATGGQDEQFF.

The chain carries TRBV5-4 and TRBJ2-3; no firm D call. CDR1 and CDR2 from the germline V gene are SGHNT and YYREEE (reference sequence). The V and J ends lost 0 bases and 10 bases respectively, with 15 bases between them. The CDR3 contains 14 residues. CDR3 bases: TGTGCCAGCAGCTTGGCGACTGCCCGAGGTGCGCAGTATTTT. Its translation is CASSLATARGAQYF.

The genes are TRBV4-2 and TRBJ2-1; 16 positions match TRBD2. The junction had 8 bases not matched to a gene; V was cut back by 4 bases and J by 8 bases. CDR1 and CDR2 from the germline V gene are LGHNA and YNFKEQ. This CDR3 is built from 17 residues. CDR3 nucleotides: TGTGCCAGCAGCCGAGAGGGGACTAGCGGGGGGGCCTATGAGCAGTTCTTC. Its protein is CASSREGTSGGAYEQFF.

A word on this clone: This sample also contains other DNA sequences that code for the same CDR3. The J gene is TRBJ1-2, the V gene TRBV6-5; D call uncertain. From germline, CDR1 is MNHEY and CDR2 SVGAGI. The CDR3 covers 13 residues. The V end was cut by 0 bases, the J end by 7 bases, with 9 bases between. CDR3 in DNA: TGTGCCAGCAGTTACTCGAGAGGGTTTGGCTACACCTTC. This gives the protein CASSYSRGFGYTF.

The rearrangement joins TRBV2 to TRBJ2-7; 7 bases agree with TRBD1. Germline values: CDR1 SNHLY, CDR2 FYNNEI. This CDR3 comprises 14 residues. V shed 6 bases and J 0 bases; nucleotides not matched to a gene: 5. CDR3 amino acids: CASRDRPSSYEQYF. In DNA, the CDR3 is TGTGCCAGCAGGGACAGGCCTAGCTCCTACGAGCAGTACTTC.

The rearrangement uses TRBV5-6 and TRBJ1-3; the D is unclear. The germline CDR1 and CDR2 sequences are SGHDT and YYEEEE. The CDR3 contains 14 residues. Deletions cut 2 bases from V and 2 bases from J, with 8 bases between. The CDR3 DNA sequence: TGTGCCAGCAGCTTACCCCACACTGGAAACACCATATATTTT. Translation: CASSLPHTGNTIYF.

The CDR3 reads CASSQEARLGYTF. CDR3 sequence (DNA): TGTGCCAGCAGCCAAGAAGCACGTCTAGGCTACACCTTC. This sequence joins TRBV3-1 (or the pseudogene TRBV3-2) and TRBJ1-2; D gene uncertain. The length of the CDR3 is 13 residues. With 0 bases removed from V and 8 bases from J, the gap between germline ends came to 10 bases. Germline CDR1 reads LGHDT; CDR2 reads YNNKEL (reference sequence).